This TCR beta chain was recovered during a study of PD-1 blockade in classical Hodgkin lymphoma (dated by TCRdb to between 2020 and 2021). Regarding the complete study: Nivolumab dosing was 3 mg/kg intravenously every 2 weeks, continuing until either disease progression or unacceptable toxicity. The study used TCR beta sequencing and CyTOF to define a peripheral blood immune signature of response to PD-1 blockade in classical Hodgkin lymphoma.

The time point label, as the study defines it: cycle 2 day 1 (C2D1) of nivolumab. Every trial patient had relapsed following autologous stem cell transplantation, and prior brentuximab vedotin exposure was what differed among cohorts A, B and C. The trial cohort was composed of about 60 patients with relapsed/refractory classical Hodgkin lymphoma, for whom complete response, partial response or progressive disease was recorded as best overall response. In the multi-cohort phase II CheckMate 205 trial, trial patients received single-agent nivolumab. Best overall response was determined by an independent review committee according to the 2007 International Working Group response criteria. Trial PBMCs were collected just before the start of nivolumab (C1D1) and during therapy at cycle 2 day 1 and cycle 4 day 1. Peripheral blood was collected in 8 mL Vacutainer Cell Preparation Tubes, from which PBMCs were isolated by centrifugation and then cryopreserved.

General findings and caveats noted by the study authors: Newly diagnosed patients were reported to have lower baseline TCR diversity than healthy donors, and relapsed/refractory patients were reported to have lower baseline TCR diversity still. Trial patients with a complete response had baseline diversity similar to that of newly diagnosed patients, while partial responders and progressors had significantly lower diversity. A significant rise by C4D1 was seen in CD4+ but not CD8+ TCR diversity (p=0.0027 vs p=0.16), with the rise being most apparent in complete responders (p=0.02). Lower diversity was observed in patients in whom nivolumab was started less than 1 year after ASCT, and these patients were excluded from later analyses so that confounding by immune reconstitution would be avoided. The study was restricted to a single clinical trial cohort, and the causes of repertoire differences, possibly disease activity or prior therapy, were left undefined.

The Qiagen DNeasy kit was used to extract genomic DNA both from unsorted PBMCs and from the negatively selected CD4+ and CD8+ fractions. TCR beta CDR3 regions were amplified by immunoSEQ multiplex PCR using primers annealing to V and J segments. A synthetic immune receptor repertoire was used to minimize amplification bias, and remaining bias was computationally removed after sequencing. For the original study's pipeline: Repertoire diversity was quantified as the Shannon entropy index using custom Python scripts. Unsorted, CD4+ and CD8+ repertoires were examined separately, except in combined analyses, for which CD4+ and CD8+ sequences were merged in silico. Clonal expansion was defined as a frequency increase of at least 2-fold after treatment compared with C1D1, and clones undetected at baseline were assigned a pseudocount of 0.5. Singleton clones were defined as clones with 0 or 1 copy at C1D1, and non-singleton clones were defined as clones with 2 or more copies. By matching protein sequences in sorted samples from the same patient, clones expanded in unsorted samples were annotated as CD4+, CD8+ or unknown. Diversity changes from C1D1 to C4D1 were tested in paired samples using Wilcoxon tests. TCRdb retrieved this table from immuneACCESS and kept in-frame rearrangements only. Not all clones are present; in checked studies, unresolved V genes account for under half, and no reason is known for the remainder. The V and J calls and clone size are taken from that table; D and trimming were inferred from the DNA. Present in this sample are 120,000 to 150,000 clones, less than 80% of which were seen just once. The top ten hold about 9% of the sample.

Of note for this clone: Its antigen is not yet known. No much larger clonotype is one base removed from it; base qualities were not supplied.

This clonotype originated in a human donor with classical Hodgkin lymphoma. Specimen: peripheral blood mononuclear cells (PBMCs), collected before the second cycle of nivolumab.

The CDR3 sequence is CASSGHIESYGYTF. The DNA sequence reads TGTGCCAGCAGTGGGCATATTGAGAGCTATGGCTACACCTTC. The chain is assembled from TRBV25-1 and TRBJ1-2; the D gene remains uncertain. V sheds 4 bases and J sheds 4 bases, leaving 13 bases between their ends. CDR1 and CDR2 were assigned from the germline V gene as MGHDK and SYGVNS. CDR3 length: 14 amino acids, cysteine to phenylalanine. Only CDR3 DNA is held: 42 bases, read in frame from base 1.